The TCR beta chain under discussion was sequenced for a study of CD8 T cells in ankylosing spondylitis. This clonotype was detected a few times. Its antigen is not known. The germline V gene encodes CDR1 DFQATT and CDR2 SNEGSKA (reference sequence). Trimming removed 5 bases from V and 2 bases from J; junction bases left unmatched: 14. The CDR3 is 18 residues long. MiXCR, applied by TCRdb to the 5' RACE reads, yields one record per CDR3 protein. The sample gives roughly 180,000 distinct CDR3 sequences, about 13% of which show up once; 16% is in the top ten. Points from the study as a whole: Disease-linked clones bore a CD8+ phenotype, appearing relatively rarely in peripheral blood.

V is TRBV20-1 and J is TRBJ2-3, with 12 bases that match TRBD2. The material sequenced was blood, either unsorted or a sorted T cell fraction (not recorded which). The clonotype originates from a male donor with ankylosing spondylitis or in good health (not recorded which). In DNA, the CDR3 is TGCAGTGCTGACGCACCGGGACTAGCGGGCCTCCCCACAGATACGCAGTATTTT. Amino acid sequence: CSADAPGLAGLPTDTQYF.